The 9 T cell receptor beta chains given below trace back to one sample, sequenced in a study of PD-1 blockade in classical Hodgkin lymphoma. The assay was immunoSEQ multiplex PCR, and TCRdb's table has in-frame clones only and misses some. The repertoire holds some 70,000 clones, with about 93% as singletons. Time point described: newly diagnosed, previously untreated cHL patient sample. What was sequenced was peripheral blood mononuclear cells (PBMCs). These TCRs come from a human donor with classical Hodgkin lymphoma.

The chain combines TRBV19 with TRBJ1-3, with a possible D match to TRBD1 (6 bases). CDR3 length: 15 amino acids. V lost 6 bases and J lost 0, with 12 bases in between. Germline CDR1 and CDR2: LNHDA and SQIVND (reference sequence). CDR3: CASRGAADSGNTIYF. DNA for the CDR3: TGTGCCAGTAGGGGGGCCGCCGACTCTGGAAACACCATATATTTT.

With respect to this clone: This CDR3 fails to terminate in the conserved phenylalanine or tryptophan, so it likely reflects a read error. No DNA is shown, since the ends of the CDR3 on it are uncertain; the CDR3 is the one TCRdb lists. The chain carries TRBV6-5 and TRBJ1-2; TRBD1, as called in the table, went unchecked against the DNA. The CDR3 is made up of 12 amino acids, end residues included. The germline V gene encodes CDR1 MNHEY and CDR2 SVGAGI. The CDR3 spells CASSPAGGPLIS.

The chain is built from TRBV9 and TRBJ2-7, with 10 bases fitting TRBD2. V shed 0 bases, J shed 7 bases, and the junction held 7 bases outside the gene matches. The CDR3 length is 15 residues. Germline CDR1 and CDR2: SGDLS and YYNGEE. The CDR3 sequence: CASSVEASGSYEQYF. In nucleotides, the CDR3 is TGTGCCAGCAGCGTAGAGGCTAGCGGGAGTTATGAGCAGTACTTC.

This chain joins TRBV4-3 and TRBJ2-7; TRBD2 agrees at 10 bases. Germline V gene lookup returns CDR1 LGHNA and CDR2 YSLEER. CDR3 size: 16 residues. V shed 4 bases and J 3 bases; nucleotides not matched to a gene: 9. CDR3 bases: TGCGCCAGCAGCCTCCAGATCCCTAGCGGGAGCTACGAGCAGTACTTC. It specifies CASSLQIPSGSYEQYF.

In its sample, this clone was seen once. The chain carries TRBV5-1 and TRBJ1-5; D might be TRBD1 (5 bases). CDR3 length: 16 residues. Germline lookup yields CDR1 SGHRS and CDR2 YFSETQ. Trimming removed 0 bases from V and 1 base from J, with 11 bases in between. CDR3: CASSLEGPGSNQPQHF. In DNA form, the CDR3 reads TGCGCCAGCAGCTTGGAGGGGCCGGGGAGCAATCAGCCCCAGCATTTT.

V gene TRBV2 combines with J gene TRBJ2-3; 13 bases are a match to TRBD2. CDR3 length: 16 residues. V shed 6 bases, J shed 5 bases, and the junction held 8 bases outside the gene matches. Looked up from germline, CDR1 is SNHLY and CDR2 is FYNNEI. Written as DNA, the CDR3 is TGTGCCAGCAGGGCCAGGACTAGCGGGGGACGAGATACGCAGTATTTT. It translates to CASRARTSGGRDTQYF.

This clone was seen once. CDR3 nucleotides: TGTGCCAGCAGTTTAACTAGTTTCGAGCGGGACTTCACCTTC. Amino acid sequence: CASSLTSFERDFTF. This chain joins TRBV28 and TRBJ1-2; D may be TRBD1 (5 bases). Germline V gene lookup returns CDR1 MDHEN and CDR2 SYDVKM. Trimming took 2 bases from V and 13 from J, leaving 20 bases between them. The CDR3 is made up of 14 amino acids.

The V and J genes are TRBV7-9 and TRBJ1-6; D is possibly TRBD1 (6 bases). The CDR3 covers 15 residues. CDR1 and CDR2 from the germline V gene are SEHNR and FQNEAQ (reference sequence). Trimming shortened V by 1 base and J by 6 bases, and 10 bases separated the two germline ends. The CDR3, as DNA: TGTGCCAGCAGCTTAGGGGGGCAGCCTAATTCACCCCTCCACTTT. This encodes CASSLGGQPNSPLHF.

The chain recombines TRBV4-1 with TRBJ1-2; D uncertain. V shed 6 bases and J shed 9 bases, with 14 bases lying between them. The CDR3 is 12 residues long. From germline, CDR1 is MGHRA and CDR2 YSYEKL. CDR3 sequence: CASRDWVPRYTF. Here the CDR3 DNA reads TGCGCCAGCAGGGATTGGGTCCCTCGCTACACCTTC.